This record looks at one T cell receptor (beta chain) sequence and its context. Its antigen is unknown. The source of the sample is a study of neoadjuvant nivolumab and ipilimumab in lung cancer. Across the study: Nivolumab 3 mg/kg was given days 1, 15 and 29, plus ipilimumab 1 mg/kg day 1 in combination.

With V trimmed by 4 bases and J by 3 bases, 3 bases remained unmatched. The CDR3 is 15 amino acids. The V gene's germline CDR1 is SGHRS and CDR2 YFSETQ. Whole-study results and caveats: A small number of samples were TCR sequenced. Only two of four nivolumab-treated tumors gained richness and clonality by surgery. TCR richness and clonality were higher in tumors than adjacent uninvolved lung.

The table came from immunoSEQ multiplex PCR; TCRdb's copy has only in-frame clones and leaves some out. This table has roughly 45,000 clones, roughly 89% appearing once. This sequence was found in an adult with non-small cell lung cancer. Some clones in this sample may be carry-over from other donors' samples. The sequenced sample was blood, obtained before neoadjuvant nivolumab, alone or with ipilimumab. The rearrangement joins TRBV5-1 to TRBJ2-5; 13 nucleotides line up with TRBD2. CDR3 loop: CASSHGTSGEETQYF. CDR3 DNA: TGCGCCAGCAGCCACGGGACTAGCGGGGAAGAGACCCAGTACTTC.